This T cell receptor (beta chain) was captured in a study of response to subunit inactivated influenza vaccine listed by TCRdb under 2018. In terms of the full investigation: Deep quantitative profiling of the T cell receptor repertoire was used in the study to follow responses to a trivalent subunit inactivated influenza vaccine. On the study overall, not on this receptor specifically: It was suggested by the authors that each seasonal influenza vaccination may recruit only a limited number of new T cells.

This clonotype was seen only a few times. This clone's antigen is unknown. Per-base qualities were not stored, and no clone one base away is much larger. Library construction relied on RT-PCR. Sequenced on an Illumina HiSeq 2500. In TCRdb, the public reads were trimmed at Q25 with fastp and aligned with MiXCR, with productive beta chains retained. Rows merge per CDR3 protein into single entries with the most common DNA and genes. The sample yields some 600,000 distinct CDR3 sequences; less than 15% were counted once. The biggest ten clones account for 7.5% to 9% of the sample. From the cysteine up to the phenylalanine, the CDR3 has a length of 14 residues. Only the CDR3 portion is preserved as DNA: 42 bases, with reading frame beginning at the first base. Trimming costs V 1 base and J 0 bases, and their ends lie 6 bases apart. Reading the germline V gene (reference sequence) gives CDR1 SEHNR and CDR2 FQNEAQ.

The starting material was PBMCs from blood, obtained less than 15 days before vaccination. The receptor was derived from a man aged 45 to 65 who received an inactivated influenza vaccine. Donor details come from another sample of the same person, matched by shared clones. This chain joins TRBV7-9 to TRBJ2-5, with no D gene named confidently. The CDR3 is CASSLVLYQETQYF. The DNA reads TGTGCCAGCAGCTTAGTCCTGTACCAAGAGACCCAGTACTTC.